The clone carrying this T cell receptor (beta chain) has a count of ten or more. With the read ending 3 residues before the CDR3 end, the germline J gene is used to fill in that end. These data originate in a study of T cell clonality in common variable immunodeficiency. Clones were sequenced by immunoSEQ multiplex PCR, and TCRdb holds only the in-frame ones, with some missing. The sample contains fewer than 65,000 clones, none of them singletons. V was pared by 3 bases and J by 5 bases, with 6 bases between. This CDR3 has 11 residues. The germline CDR1 and CDR2 sequences are DFQATT and SNEGSKA (reference sequence).

The V call is TRBV20-1, the J call TRBJ2-3; no clear D. The sequence was obtained from a person aged 18 to 70 in good health. The sequenced sample consisted of peripheral blood mononuclear cells. The CDR3 protein is CSARGLDTQYF. The CDR3 DNA, read in part, is TGCAGTGCTAGGGGCCTAGATACG.